A selection of T cell receptor beta chains follows, all from one sample in a study of shared clonotypes between healthy human individuals. Only in-frame clones appear in the TCRdb table, and some are missing; sequencing was by immunoSEQ multiplex PCR. The sample holds under 1 million clones, roughly 92% seen once. Specimen: naive CD8+ T cells sorted from blood. The receptors derive from a man aged 25 to 40 in good health. CDR3s include the opening cysteine and the closing phenylalanine or tryptophan. D genes are given only for firm matches. Where a row states a size, it is once, few, many or the class of an expanded clone; other rows omit it.

V: TRBV14
D: TRBD2
size: once
J: TRBJ2-7
CDR3: CASSQGPGLGNEQYF
DNA: TGTGCCAGCAGCCAAGGCCCGGGACTAGGAAACGAGCAGTACTTC

V: TRBV9
D: TRBD1
size: .
J: TRBJ1-4
CDR3: CASSLGQGGDEKLFF
DNA: TGTGCCAGCAGCCTCGGACAGGGAGGGGACGAAAAACTGTTTTTT

V: TRBV28
D: TRBD1
size: once
J: TRBJ1-3
CDR3: CASSPVSILQGPGNTIYF
DNA: TGTGCCAGCAGCCCCGTATCCATCCTACAGGGGCCTGGAAACACCATATATTTT

V: TRBV19
D: TRBD2
size: .
J: TRBJ2-7
CDR3: CASSFIAGGSYEQYF
DNA: TGTGCCAGTAGTTTTATAGCGGGAGGGAGCTACGAGCAGTACTTC

V: TRBV28
D: .
size: .
J: TRBJ2-7
CDR3: CASSLRGGPFTYEQYF
DNA: TGTGCCAGCAGTTTGAGGGGCGGACCCTTCACCTACGAGCAGTACTTC

V: TRBV25-1
D: TRBD1
size: .
J: TRBJ1-5
CDR3: CASSGGQERDQPQHF
DNA: TGTGCCAGCAGTGGGGGACAGGAGAGGGATCAGCCCCAGCATTTT

V: TRBV5-1
D: TRBD2
size: .
J: TRBJ2-1
CDR3: CASSLDAVGRLYNEQFF
DNA: TGCGCCAGCAGCTTGGATGCTGTCGGGAGGCTCTACAATGAGCAGTTCTTC

V: TRBV4-1
D: .
size: .
J: TRBJ2-1
CDR3: CASTAESSTYNEQFF
DNA: TGCGCCAGCACCGCGGAATCCTCTACCTACAATGAGCAGTTCTTC

V: TRBV2
D: .
size: once
J: TRBJ1-4
CDR3: CASRDGLATNEKLFF
DNA: TGTGCCAGCAGGGACGGGTTAGCAACTAATGAAAAACTGTTTTTT

V: TRBV9
D: .
size: .
J: TRBJ2-2
CDR3: CASSVVGSGTGELFF
DNA: TGTGCCAGCAGCGTAGTCGGGAGCGGCACCGGGGAGCTGTTTTTT

V: TRBV5-5
D: .
size: .
J: TRBJ2-7
CDR3: CASSLSWGYEQYF
DNA: TGTGCCAGCAGCTTAAGTTGGGGATACGAGCAGTACTTC

V: TRBV18
D: .
size: once
J: TRBJ2-3
CDR3: CASSQYRGTDTQYF
DNA: TGTGCCAGCTCACAATACAGGGGCACAGATACGCAGTATTTT

V: TRBV28
D: .
size: .
J: TRBJ2-7
CDR3: CASSARTYEQYF
DNA: TGTGCCAGCAGTGCCAGAACCTACGAGCAGTACTTC

V: TRBV5-6
D: TRBD2
size: .
J: TRBJ2-1
CDR3: CASSFVGGSYNEQFF
DNA: TGTGCCAGCAGCTTCGTAGGCGGGAGTTACAATGAGCAGTTCTTC

V: TRBV7-8
D: .
size: .
J: TRBJ1-5
CDR3: CASSLEKTGTTKNQPQHF
DNA: TGTGCCAGCAGCTTAGAAAAAACTGGGACAACCAAAAATCAGCCCCAGCATTTT

V: TRBV5-8
D: TRBD1
size: .
J: TRBJ2-1
CDR3: CASSSGQGYNEQFF
DNA: TGTGCCAGCAGCTCCGGACAGGGGTACAATGAGCAGTTCTTC

V: TRBV25-1
D: .
size: .
J: TRBJ1-2
CDR3: CASSESASLGYGYTF
DNA: TGTGCCAGCAGTGAATCTGCCTCACTGGGCTATGGCTACACCTTC

V: TRBV5-1
D: .
size: .
J: TRBJ2-3
CDR3: CASSPWGFGDTQYF
DNA: TGCGCCAGCAGTCCTTGGGGATTTGGAGATACGCAGTATTTT

V: TRBV9
D: TRBD2
size: .
J: TRBJ2-3
CDR3: CASSVAGTSGDTQYF
DNA: TGTGCCAGCAGCGTAGCCGGGACTAGTGGAGATACGCAGTATTTT

V: TRBV7-6
D: .
size: .
J: TRBJ2-7
CDR3: CASSLVAEAPLSYEQYF
DNA: TGTGCCAGCAGCTTAGTGGCCGAAGCTCCCCTCTCCTACGAGCAGTACTTC

V: TRBV27
D: .
size: .
J: TRBJ1-4
CDR3: CASSLNPTNEKLFF
DNA: TGTGCCAGCAGTTTAAATCCAACTAATGAAAAACTGTTTTTT

V: TRBV15
D: .
size: .
J: TRBJ1-2
CDR3: CATSTPGKDDGYTF
DNA: TGTGCCACCAGCACCCCGGGGAAGGATGATGGCTACACCTTC

V: TRBV19
D: TRBD1
size: .
J: TRBJ1-5
CDR3: CASSPQGAANQPQHF
DNA: TGTGCCAGTAGCCCCCAGGGGGCGGCCAATCAGCCCCAGCATTTT

V: TRBV11-2
D: TRBD1
size: once
J: TRBJ2-7
CDR3: CASSLGQGAYEQYF
DNA: TGTGCCAGCAGCTTAGGTCAGGGGGCTTACGAGCAGTACTTC

V: TRBV19
D: TRBD1
size: .
J: TRBJ1-1
CDR3: CASSINEGALNTEAFF
DNA: TGTGCCAGTAGTATAAATGAGGGGGCATTAAACACTGAAGCTTTCTTT

V: TRBV29-1
D: .
size: .
J: TRBJ2-7
CDR3: CSVILYGDEQYF
DNA: TGCAGCGTTATACTATATGGTGACGAGCAGTACTTC

V: TRBV21-1
D: .
size: .
J: TRBJ2-3
CDR3: CASSNGVGGGNTQYF
DNA: .

V: TRBV7-9
D: TRBD1
size: .
J: TRBJ2-7
CDR3: CASSLGRDRGHEQYF
DNA: TGTGCCAGCAGCTTAGGCCGGGACAGGGGCCACGAGCAGTACTTC

V: TRBV4-3
D: TRBD2
size: once
J: TRBJ2-1
CDR3: CASSQTSGSRDEQFF
DNA: TGCGCCAGCAGCCAAACTAGCGGGAGTCGAGATGAGCAGTTCTTC

V: TRBV29-1
D: .
size: .
J: TRBJ2-2
CDR3: CSVLAANTGELFF
DNA: TGCAGCGTGTTGGCGGCGAACACCGGGGAGCTGTTTTTT

V: TRBV7-9
D: .
size: .
J: TRBJ1-4
CDR3: CASSWDSSNEKLFF
DNA: TGTGCCAGCAGTTGGGACTCCTCTAATGAAAAACTGTTTTTT

V: TRBV5-5
D: .
size: .
J: TRBJ1-1
CDR3: CASSLGGEGYTEAFF
DNA: TGTGCCAGCAGCTTGGGAGGAGAGGGCTACACTGAAGCTTTCTTT